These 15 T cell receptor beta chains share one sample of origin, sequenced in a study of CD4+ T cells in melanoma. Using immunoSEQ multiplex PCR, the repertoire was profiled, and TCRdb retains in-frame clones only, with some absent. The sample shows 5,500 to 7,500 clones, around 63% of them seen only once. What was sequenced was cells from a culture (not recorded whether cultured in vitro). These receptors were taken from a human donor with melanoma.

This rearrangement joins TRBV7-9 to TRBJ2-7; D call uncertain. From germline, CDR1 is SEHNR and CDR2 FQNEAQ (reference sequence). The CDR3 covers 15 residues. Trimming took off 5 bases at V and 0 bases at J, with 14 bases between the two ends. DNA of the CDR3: TGTGCCAGCAGCCGGCTAGGTGGGGACTCCTACGAGCAGTACTTC. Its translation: CASSRLGGDSYEQYF. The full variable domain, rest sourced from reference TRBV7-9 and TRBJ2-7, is DTGVSQNPRHKITKRGQNVTFRCDPISEHNRLYWYRQTLGQGPEFLTYFQNEAQLEKSRLLSDRFSAERPKGSFSTLEIQRTEQGDSAMYLCASSRLGGDSYEQYFGPGTRLTVT.

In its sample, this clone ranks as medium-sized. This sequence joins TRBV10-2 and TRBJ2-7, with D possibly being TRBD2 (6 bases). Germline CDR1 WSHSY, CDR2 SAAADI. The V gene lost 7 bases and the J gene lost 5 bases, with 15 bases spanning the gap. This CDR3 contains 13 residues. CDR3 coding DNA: TGCGCCAGCAAGGTCGGGGGATTGGACGAGCAGTACTTC. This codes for CASKVGGLDEQYF.

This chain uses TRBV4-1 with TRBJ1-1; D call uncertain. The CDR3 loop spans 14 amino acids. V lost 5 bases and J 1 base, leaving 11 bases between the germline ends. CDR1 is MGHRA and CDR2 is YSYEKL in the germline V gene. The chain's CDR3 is CASSGPLRNTEAFF. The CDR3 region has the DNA TGCGCCAGCAGCGGGCCGTTAAGGAACACTGAAGCTTTCTTT.

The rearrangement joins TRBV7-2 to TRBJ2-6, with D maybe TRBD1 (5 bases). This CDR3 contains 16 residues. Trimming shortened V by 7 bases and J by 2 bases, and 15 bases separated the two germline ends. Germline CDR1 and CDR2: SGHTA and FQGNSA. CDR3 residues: CASTRREIAGANVLTF. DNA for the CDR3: TGTGCCAGCACCCGCAGGGAAATCGCTGGGGCCAACGTCCTGACTTTC.

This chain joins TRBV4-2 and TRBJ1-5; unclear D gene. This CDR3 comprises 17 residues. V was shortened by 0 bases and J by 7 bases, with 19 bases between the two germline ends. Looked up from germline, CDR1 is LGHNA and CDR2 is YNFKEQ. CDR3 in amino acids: CASSQDHGRELGQPQHF. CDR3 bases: TGTGCCAGCAGCCAAGATCATGGGCGGGAACTAGGGCAGCCCCAGCATTTT.

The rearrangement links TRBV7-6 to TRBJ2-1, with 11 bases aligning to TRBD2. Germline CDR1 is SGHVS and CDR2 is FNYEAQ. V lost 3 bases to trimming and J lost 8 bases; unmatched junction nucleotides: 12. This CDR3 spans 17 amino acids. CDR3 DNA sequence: TGTGCCAGCAGCTTTTGGGCTAGCGGGGGGCCGGGGGATGAGCAGTTCTTC. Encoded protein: CASSFWASGGPGDEQFF.

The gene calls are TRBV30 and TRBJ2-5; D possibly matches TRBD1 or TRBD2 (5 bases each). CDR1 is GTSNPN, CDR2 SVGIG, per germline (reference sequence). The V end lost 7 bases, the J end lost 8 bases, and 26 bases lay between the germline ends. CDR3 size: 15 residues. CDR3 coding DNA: TGTGCCTATCGAAAAACGAACCGGGACCGAAAAACCCAGTACTTC. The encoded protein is CAYRKTNRDRKTQYF.

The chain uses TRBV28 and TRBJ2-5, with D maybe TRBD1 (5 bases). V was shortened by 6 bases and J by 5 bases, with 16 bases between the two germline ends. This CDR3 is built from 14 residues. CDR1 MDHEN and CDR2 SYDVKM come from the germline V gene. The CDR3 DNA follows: TGTGCCAGCAGACGATTGGCAGGGTTCGAGACCCAGTACTTC. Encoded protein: CASRRLAGFETQYF.

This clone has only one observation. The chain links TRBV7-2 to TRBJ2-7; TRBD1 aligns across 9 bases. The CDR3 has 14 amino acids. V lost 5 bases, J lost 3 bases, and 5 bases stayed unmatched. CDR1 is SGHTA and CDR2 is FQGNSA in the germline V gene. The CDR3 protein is CASSLGTGLYEQYF. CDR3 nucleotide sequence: TGTGCCAGCAGCCTCGGGACAGGGCTCTACGAGCAGTACTTC.

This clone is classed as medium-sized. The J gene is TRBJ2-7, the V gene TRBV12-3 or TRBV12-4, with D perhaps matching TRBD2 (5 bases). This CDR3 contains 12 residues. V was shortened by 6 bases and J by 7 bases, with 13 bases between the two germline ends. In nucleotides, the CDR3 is TGTGCCAGCAGCCCGGCTGAGGGAGAGCAGTACTTC. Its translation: CASSPAEGEQYF.

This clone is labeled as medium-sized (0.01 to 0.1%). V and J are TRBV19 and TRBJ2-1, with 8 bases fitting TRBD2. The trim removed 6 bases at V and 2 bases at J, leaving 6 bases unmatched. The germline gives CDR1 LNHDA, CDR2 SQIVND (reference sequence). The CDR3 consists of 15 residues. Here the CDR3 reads CASRGAGGPYNEQFF. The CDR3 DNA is TGTGCCAGTAGGGGGGCGGGGGGCCCCTACAATGAGCAGTTCTTC.

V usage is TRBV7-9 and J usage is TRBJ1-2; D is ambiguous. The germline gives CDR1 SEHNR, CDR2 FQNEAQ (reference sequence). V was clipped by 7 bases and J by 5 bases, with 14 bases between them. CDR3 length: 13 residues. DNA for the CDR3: TGTGCCAGCACCAACGCGGCAGCGTATGGCTACACCTTC. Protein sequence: CASTNAAAYGYTF.

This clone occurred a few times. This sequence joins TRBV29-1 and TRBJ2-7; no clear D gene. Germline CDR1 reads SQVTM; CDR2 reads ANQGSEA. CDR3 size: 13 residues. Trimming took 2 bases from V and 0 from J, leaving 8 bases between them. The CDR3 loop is CSVESEFSYEQYF. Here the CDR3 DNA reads TGCAGCGTTGAATCAGAATTCTCCTACGAGCAGTACTTC.

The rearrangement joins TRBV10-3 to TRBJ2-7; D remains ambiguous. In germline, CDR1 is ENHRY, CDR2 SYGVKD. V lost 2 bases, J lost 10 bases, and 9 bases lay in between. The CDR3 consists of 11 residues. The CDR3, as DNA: TGTGCCATCAGTGAGAGTTCCGGACAGTACTTC. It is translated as CAISESSGQYF.

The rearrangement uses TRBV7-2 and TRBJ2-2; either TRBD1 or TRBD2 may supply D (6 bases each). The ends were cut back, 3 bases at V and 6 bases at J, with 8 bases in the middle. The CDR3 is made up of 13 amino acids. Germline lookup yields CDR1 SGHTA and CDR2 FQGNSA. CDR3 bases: TGTGCCAGCAGCTTCCGGGGGCCCGGGGAGCTGTTTTTT. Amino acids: CASSFRGPGELFF.